A single sample gave rise to the 17 T cell receptor beta chains below, sequenced in a study of blood T cells in healthy people across ages. A second PCR, run for about 6 to 12 cycles, used a sample-barcoded 5' primer plus a J-beta primer mix. TCRdb ran MiXCR on the 5' RACE reads and lists one entry per CDR3 protein. The table has approximately 1,000,000 distinct CDR3 sequences, 40% to 50% seen once. The specimen sequenced was blood. All receptors derive from a woman aged 55-75 years in good health.

The chain couples TRBV20-1 to TRBJ2-5, with a possible D match to TRBD2 (5 bases). The DNA end lines up better with TRBJ2-7; the J call may be wrong. This CDR3 is 16 amino acids long. Germline CDR1 reads DFQATT; CDR2 reads SNEGSKA (reference sequence). CDR3 sequence: CSARGSRDRTGYEQYF. The CDR3 DNA reads as TGCAGTGCTAGAGGATCCCGCGACCGGACTGGCTACGAGCAGTACTTC.

The genes are TRBV6-6 and TRBJ1-2; weak D call: TRBD1 (6 bases). The germline CDR1 and CDR2 sequences are MNHNY and SVGAGI (reference sequence). Trimming shortened V by 6 bases and J by 2 bases, and 10 bases separated the two germline ends. CDR3 size: 13 residues. The CDR3 loop is CASRTDRNYGYTF. CDR3 nucleotide sequence: TGTGCCAGCAGGACCGACAGGAACTATGGCTACACCTTC.

This clonotype was observed a few times. The J gene is TRBJ1-1, the V gene TRBV30; 7 bases match TRBD1. The CDR3 extends over 16 amino acids. The ends lost 4 bases at V and 6 bases at J; junction bases unmatched: 17. Germline V gene data show CDR1 as GTSNPN and CDR2 as SVGIG (reference sequence). CDR3 nucleotide sequence: TGTGCCTGGACCACCGCTCAACCGGGACAGTTTTCTGAAGCTTTCTTT. This gives the protein CAWTTAQPGQFSEAFF.

The chain couples TRBV20-1 to TRBJ2-7; a possible D gene is TRBD1 (7 bases). The germline V gene has CDR1 DFQATT and CDR2 SNEGSKA (reference sequence). V shed 5 bases and J shed 5 bases, with 19 bases lying between them. CDR3 size: 14 residues. CDR3 nucleotides: TGCAGTGCTCATAGGACAGGAGCGGGTCACGAGCAGTACTTC. This codes for CSAHRTGAGHEQYF.

CDR3 nucleotide sequence: TGTGCCAGCACCAACTTAGGATCCGATACGCAGTATTTT. Translation: CASTNLGSDTQYF. This chain connects TRBV28 to TRBJ2-3; D is unresolved. The germline V gene has CDR1 MDHEN and CDR2 SYDVKM. V was shortened by 7 bases and J by 6 bases, with 14 bases between the two germline ends. This CDR3 has 13 amino acids.

This chain uses TRBV21-1 with TRBJ1-4. TRBV21-1 is a documented pseudogene. The CDR3 covers 16 residues. The CDR3 is CARSFKRGATNEKLFF. The CDR3, as DNA: TGTGCCCGCAGTTTTAAGCGGGGAGCAACTAATGAAAAACTGTTTTTT.

This clonotype was seen only a few times. The chain couples TRBV6-2 or TRBV6-3 to TRBJ2-5; 10 bases line up with TRBD2. The length of the CDR3 is 15 residues. Germline V gene lookup returns CDR1 MNHEY and CDR2 SVGEGT. Trimming removed 5 bases from V and 2 bases from J; junction bases left unmatched: 5. The CDR3: CASSHGTSDQETQYF. CDR3 DNA sequence: TGTGCCAGCAGTCACGGGACTAGCGATCAAGAGACCCAGTACTTC.

This clonotype has more than one count but fewer than ten. This chain connects TRBV5-1 to TRBJ2-7; D might be TRBD2 (6 bases). CDR1 is SGHRS, CDR2 YFSETQ, per germline. V lost 4 bases, J lost 5 bases, and 16 bases lay in between. CDR3 size: 14 residues. CDR3 loop: CASSVGDSYNEQYF. For the CDR3, the DNA is TGCGCCAGCAGCGTGGGGGACTCATACAACGAGCAGTACTTC.

The V call is TRBV11-2, the J call TRBJ2-7; D might be TRBD2 (6 bases). This CDR3 is 12 amino acids long. V lost 3 bases and J 5 bases, leaving 8 bases between the germline ends. Germline V gives CDR1 SGHAT, CDR2 FQNNGV. The CDR3 sequence is CASSLEGHEQYF. The DNA for the CDR3 is TGTGCCAGCAGCTTGGAGGGCCACGAGCAGTACTTC.

Concerning this clonotype itself: A much larger clone lies a single base off, so this may be a read error. V and J are TRBV27 and TRBJ2-7; 7 bases align to TRBD1. This CDR3 has 11 amino acids. V shed 5 bases and J 6 bases; nucleotides not matched to a gene: 1. The germline V gene has CDR1 MNHEY and CDR2 SMNVEV (reference sequence). The CDR3 DNA reads TGTGCCAGCAGTGACAGGGCCGAGCAGTACTTC. This encodes CASSDRAEQYF.

The chain recombines TRBV10-3 with TRBJ2-1; TRBD1 might be the D (6 bases). CDR1 and CDR2 (germline): ENHRY, SYGVKD. The CDR3 consists of 16 residues. The V gene lost 0 bases and the J gene lost 3 bases, with 12 bases spanning the gap. The CDR3 sequence is CAISESWQGLYNEQFF. The CDR3 DNA reads TGTGCCATCAGTGAGTCGTGGCAGGGGCTCTACAATGAGCAGTTCTTC.

This clonotype showed up many times. The chain employs TRBV29-1 and TRBJ1-1; 8 bases agree with TRBD1. Germline V gives CDR1 SQVTM, CDR2 ANQGSEA. This CDR3 is built from 12 residues. V trimming: 7 bases; J trimming: 1 base; junction bases outside the gene matches: 2. In DNA, the CDR3 is TGCAGCGCTGGACAGGGGAACACTGAAGCTTTCTTT. Its protein is CSAGQGNTEAFF. The whole variable domain, remainder taken from reference TRBV29-1 and TRBJ1-1, is SAVISQKPSRDICQRGTSLTIQCQVDSQVTMMFWYRQQPGQSLTLIATANQGSEATYESGFVIDKFPISRPNLTFSTLTVSNMSPEDSSIYLCSAGQGNTEAFFGQGTRLTVV.

This clonotype was detected a few times. The chain carries TRBV12-3 or TRBV12-4 and TRBJ2-5; TRBD2 agrees at 7 bases. This CDR3 has 15 amino acids. The trim removed 6 bases at V and 1 base at J, leaving 8 bases unmatched. Here the CDR3 DNA reads TGTGCCAGCAGCCGGAGGGGAGGGCTCCAAGAGACCCAGTACTTC. It codes for CASSRRGGLQETQYF.

The rearrangement links TRBV20-1 to TRBJ2-2, with D tentatively TRBD2 (5 bases). This CDR3 has 13 residues. In germline, CDR1 is DFQATT, CDR2 SNEGSKA (reference sequence). The CDR3 protein is CTPPAENTGELFF. In DNA, the CDR3 is TGCACTCCCCCAGCGGAAAACACCGGGGAGCTGTTTTTT.

This clonotype was counted only a few times. The rearrangement links TRBV4-1 to TRBJ1-2; the D gene is possibly TRBD1 (5 bases). CDR1 is MGHRA, CDR2 YSYEKL, per germline. Trimming left V 3 bases short and J 8 bases short, with 16 bases between. The CDR3 has 14 residues. The CDR3 region has the DNA TGCGCCAGCAGCCAGCCGGGGCGGTTGGGGGGCTACACCTTC. Protein: CASSQPGRLGGYTF.

This chain uses TRBV27 with TRBJ1-1; TRBD1 matches at 8 bases. This CDR3 is built from 16 residues. Germline CDR1 is MNHEY and CDR2 is SMNVEV (reference sequence). After removal of 5 bases from V and 1 base from J, the junction contained 9 bases not matched to a gene. The DNA for the CDR3 is TGTGCCAGCAGTAAGGGCAGGGGGCGAGGGAACACTGAAGCTTTCTTT. Translated, it gives CASSKGRGRGNTEAFF.

The V and J genes are TRBV29-1 and TRBJ2-3, with a possible D match to TRBD2 (6 bases). From germline, CDR1 is SQVTM and CDR2 ANQGSEA. Deletions cut 4 bases from V and 2 bases from J, with 10 bases between. The CDR3 length is 13 residues. The DNA of the CDR3 is TGCAGCGTTGTAGGGAGGAACACAGATACGCAGTATTTT. It is translated as CSVVGRNTDTQYF.